This T cell receptor beta chain was profiled in a study of blood T cell repertoires in COVID-19. About the study: Sources were T cells, B-cell-depleted T cells, or PBMCs; the material itself was cDNA or gDNA.

This clone was counted between two and nine times. As handled by the study authors: Estimation of nucleated cell counts relied on the amplification of reference gene primers. Repertoires were generated with immunoSEQ multiplex PCR, while TCRdb's copy carries only in-frame clones and drops some. D and trimming were read from the DNA, whereas the V and J calls and clone size are those reported in that table. The sample holds 140,000 to 150,000 clones, around 84% seen once. Trimming cost V 3 bases and J 2 bases; bases outside gene matches: 6. CDR1 is SGHKS, CDR2 YYEKEE, per germline (reference sequence). This CDR3 region has 16 residues.

The source is a man in his 60s with active or convalescent COVID-19. The gene calls are TRBV5-5 and TRBJ1-5; 9 nucleotides match TRBD1. Specimen: peripheral blood. The CDR3 loop is CASSWGTGNGNQPQHF. The CDR3 DNA sequence: TGTGCCAGCAGCTGGGGGACAGGGAATGGCAATCAGCCCCAGCATTTT.